Many counts were recorded for the clone carrying this TCR beta chain. Its cognate antigen is unknown. This sample is part of a study of neurological immune-mediated disorders. Germline CDR1 reads SGHDT; CDR2 reads YYEEEE. V lost 0 bases, J lost 3 bases, and 6 bases lay in between. CDR3 length: 13 residues. Overall study results and limits: Multiple sclerosis, the disease with the least TCR clonal expansion, fell below healthy controls, whereas HTLV-1-associated myelopathy showed the most.

The time point here: longitudinal time-point 3. From 2 million PBMCs stored at -80 C, the unsorted libraries were generated. From the 5' RACE reads, TCRdb called clonotypes with MiXCR, one entry per CDR3 protein. The data show 53,000 or so distinct CDR3 sequences, 7% to 10% seen once. Sequenced: PBMCs. The receptor's source is a woman aged 40-49 years in good health. The chain recombines TRBV5-6 with TRBJ1-2, with unresolved D. The CDR3: CASSLGADYGYTF. In DNA form, the CDR3 reads TGTGCCAGCAGCTTGGGGGCAGACTATGGCTACACCTTC.